Following are 6 T cell receptor beta chains from one sample sequenced in a study of neoadjuvant anti-PD-1 for oral cavity cancer. The repertoire was sequenced with immunoSEQ multiplex PCR; TCRdb's copy has only in-frame clones and lacks some. The sample contains 55,000 to 80,000 clones, 80% to 90% of which appear only once. The source was PBMCs, collected before nivolumab (anti-PD-1) treatment. These receptors all come from a person between 35 and 79 years old with oral cavity squamous cell carcinoma.

This chain links TRBV9 with TRBJ2-1; 8 bases match TRBD1. Losses at the gene ends were 0 bases for V and 5 bases for J; bases not matched to a gene: 7. The length of the CDR3 is 16 residues. The germline V gene encodes CDR1 SGDLS and CDR2 YYNGEE. The CDR3 DNA reads TGTGCCAGCAGCGTAGGTATTTCAGGGGGCAACAATGAGCAGTTCTTC. It specifies CASSVGISGGNNEQFF.

The chain carries TRBV7-9 and TRBJ2-7, with TRBD1 matching over 8 bases. Germline CDR1 and CDR2: SEHNR and FQNEAQ (reference sequence). There are 13 residues in the CDR3. Trimming at V came to 3 bases and at J to 7 bases, leaving 5 bases not matched to a gene. As DNA, the CDR3 is TGTGCCAGCAGCTTCAGGACAGGGTTTGAGCAGTACTTC. This gives the protein CASSFRTGFEQYF.

Turning to this clone: A read error may produce the germline difference seen at one junction end. The genes are TRBV30 and TRBJ1-5; 7 bases are a match to TRBD1. Germline-derived CDR1 and CDR2 are GTSNPN and SVGIG (reference sequence). The CDR3 has 16 residues. The CDR3 region is CAWSSVGTVRNQSQHF. The CDR3 coding sequence is TGTGCCTGGAGCTCAGTGGGGACAGTTCGCAATCAGTCCCAGCATTTT.

The chain employs TRBV7-3 and TRBJ2-2; TRBD1 agrees at 8 bases. The germline gives CDR1 SGHTA, CDR2 FQGTGA. CDR3 size: 15 residues. The ends lost 5 bases at V and 5 bases at J; junction bases unmatched: 7. The CDR3 DNA follows: TGTGCCAGCAGCAGTGGACAGGGACGGACCGGGGAGCTGTTTTTT. Residues: CASSSGQGRTGELFF. Full variable domain (outside the CDR3, taken from reference TRBV7-3 and TRBJ2-2): GAGVSQTPSNKVTEKGKYVELRCDPISGHTALYWYRQSLGQGPEFLIYFQGTGAADDSGLPNDRFFAVRPEGSVSTLKIQRTERGDSAVYLCASSSGQGRTGELFFGEGSRLTVL.

Here the CDR3 DNA reads TGTGCCAGCAGCGCGGGGCAGAGTTCCTATGGCTACACCTTC. Translating it yields CASSAGQSSYGYTF. The genes are TRBV5-8 and TRBJ1-2; D possibly corresponds to TRBD1 (5 bases). V lost 4 bases, J lost 4 bases, and 14 bases lay in between. The CDR3 sequence is 14 residues long. Germline CDR1 and CDR2: SGHTS and YDEGEE.

The rearrangement links TRBV9 to TRBJ2-2; TRBD2 matches 10 bases. CDR1 SGDLS and CDR2 YYNGEE come from the germline V gene. The junction had 2 bases not matched to a gene; V was cut back by 4 bases and J by 5 bases. CDR3 length: 14 amino acids. The CDR3 loop is CASSNSGRTGELFF. In DNA, the CDR3 is TGTGCCAGCAGCAATAGCGGGAGGACCGGGGAGCTGTTTTTT.